This T cell receptor (beta chain) is drawn from a study of chemoradiotherapy in HPV16-positive cancers (dated by TCRdb to 2021 to 2024). Notes on the research overall: Functional T-cell assays on cells from a couple of HPV16-positive patients defined candidate HPV-specific T-cell clones and common TCR motifs. Whether T-cell immunity against the HPV oncoproteins E6 and E7 changes during chemoradiotherapy and whether survival is affected by this immunity were examined in the study. Next, the candidate HPV-specific TCRs and motifs were followed in TCR repertoires from approximately 82 patients with HPV-related cancers.

Preparation of the library involved the immunoSEQ multiplex PCR assay. TCRdb mirrors the immuneACCESS table, restricted to in-frame sequences. Some clones are absent from its copies; in checked studies, under half trace to an unresolved V gene, and the reason for the others is unknown. The sample table shows about 24,000 clones, and roughly 87% are seen once. The top ten hold roughly 5% of the sample. V loses 3 bases of germline sequence and J loses 5 bases, and the interval between the two ends is 5 bases. From the cysteine up to the phenylalanine, the CDR3 has a length of 11 residues. Solely the CDR3 DNA is kept, with 33 bases framed from the first base. Per the germline V gene, SGHRS is the CDR1 and YFSETQ is the CDR2. Because repertoires were sampled repeatedly during chemoradiotherapy, clonal expansion in the tumor microenvironment could be followed. The investigation overall reported the following: Improved recurrence-free survival in HPV16-positive patients was associated with expansion of HPV-responsive T cells during chemoradiotherapy. Expansion of candidate HPV-specific clones and E7-related TCR motifs was observed in the tumor microenvironment during treatment, whereas no such expansion was observed for non-HPV-specific T cells. The survival association was reported for HPV16-positive patients, and the functional definition of HPV-specific T cells was derived from only a couple of HPV16-positive patients.

In regard to this clone: There is no known antigen for this receptor. Within one base of it there is no much larger clone, and no base qualities were kept.

This specimen was blood, taken from a patient who underwent chemoradiotherapy. This clonotype was sampled from a human donor with HPV-associated anogenital cancer. In this chain, TRBV5-1 is recombined with TRBJ1-2; the D gene identity is not certain. This receptor has the CDR3 CASSSGYGYTF. The DNA sequence is given as TGCGCCAGCAGCTCCGGATATGGCTACACCTTC.